Following are 6 T cell receptor beta chains from one sample sequenced in a study of T cells after yellow fever vaccination. TCRdb ran MiXCR on the 5' RACE reads and lists one entry per CDR3 protein. This table has 150,000 to 200,000 distinct CDR3 sequences, around 9% appearing once. The sequences come from CD8+ T cells sorted from PBMCs, collected 45 days after the yellow fever booster vaccination. All receptors come from a man younger than 30 who received the YFV17D yellow fever vaccine.

The chain couples TRBV3-1 to TRBJ2-1; tentatively, D is TRBD2 (5 bases). This CDR3 region has 18 residues. Trimming shortened V by 0 bases and J by 0 bases, and 15 bases separated the two germline ends. Germline lookup yields CDR1 LGHDT and CDR2 YNNKEL (reference sequence). The CDR3 spells CASSQDPASQSSYNEQFF. Written as DNA, the CDR3 is TGTGCCAGCAGCCAAGATCCGGCTAGCCAGAGCTCCTACAATGAGCAGTTCTTC.

The rearrangement links TRBV20-1 to TRBJ2-7; D is unclear. V gave up 6 bases and J gave up 3 bases, with 12 bases separating them. CDR3 length equals 12 residues. Germline V gene data show CDR1 as DFQATT and CDR2 as SNEGSKA (reference sequence). CDR3 DNA: TGCAGTGCCTCTTCCGGCAGCTACGAGCAGTACGTC. Protein: CSASSGSYEQYV.

This clonotype has only a few counts. The CDR3 sequence is CASSYSQISGATDTQYF. The CDR3 DNA reads as TGTGCCAGCAGTTACTCGCAGATTAGCGGGGCCACAGATACGCAGTATTTT. The gene calls are TRBV6-2 or TRBV6-3 and TRBJ2-3; TRBD2 agrees at 8 bases. The CDR3 is 17 residues long. Germline V gene data show CDR1 as MNHEY and CDR2 as SVGEGT. V dropped 0 bases and J dropped 2; count of bases not matched to a gene: 7.

V is TRBV12-3 or TRBV12-4 and J is TRBJ1-1; D gene unclear. Trimming shortened V by 8 bases and J by 1 base, and 5 bases separated the two germline ends. The CDR3 is 11 residues long. CDR3 sequence (DNA): TGTGCCAGCGGGAAGAACACTGAAGCTTTCTTT. This codes for CASGKNTEAFF.

There are a few counts of this clonotype. The chain employs TRBV29-1 and TRBJ2-1, with 11 bases matching TRBD2. CDR1 is SQVTM and CDR2 is ANQGSEA in the germline V gene. The CDR3 extends over 15 amino acids. Trimming at V came to 6 bases and at J to 0 bases, leaving 4 bases not matched to a gene. The CDR3 is CSVLGLADSYNEQFF. The CDR3 region has the DNA TGCAGCGTCCTGGGACTAGCGGACTCCTACAATGAGCAGTTCTTC.

This clonotype was observed a few times. J is TRBJ2-2 and V is TRBV4-1; TRBD1 or TRBD2 may be the D gene (5 bases each). V was clipped by 0 bases and J by 5 bases, with 10 bases between them. Germline CDR1 and CDR2: MGHRA and YSYEKL. This CDR3 comprises 15 residues. The CDR3 coding sequence is TGCGCCAGCAGCCAAGATCGAGGGGCTACCGGGGAGCTGTTTTTT. Residues: CASSQDRGATGELFF.